This TCR beta chain was sequenced during a study of shared clonotypes between healthy human individuals. Here immunoSEQ multiplex PCR was the method, and the copy in TCRdb shows in-frame clones only, minus some. Found here are around 690,000 clones, roughly 87% of them singletons; the top ten hold approximately 35%. Findings of the study overall: Unshared clonotypes carried lower generation probabilities than those common to all four donors. Despite large depth, rarefaction showed incomplete sorted-subset sequencing.

CD8 memory pooled CD45RO+ cells and CCR7-negative CD45RA+ TemRA cells. Concerning this clone itself: Its antigen remains unknown.

Germline loops: CDR1 PRHDT, CDR2 FYEKMQ (reference sequence). Trimming took off 2 bases at V and 1 base at J, with 18 bases between the two ends. CDR3 length: 17 residues. This clonotype was sampled from a man between 18 and 29 years old in good health. Some clones in this sample may be carry-over from other donors' samples. The sample consisted of memory CD8+ T cells from PBMCs. Specified subset: CD45RO+ cells pooled with CCR7-negative TemRA cells. The rearrangement links TRBV13 to TRBJ2-7; no firm D call. Written as DNA, the CDR3 is TGTGCCAGCAGCTTAAACCCCCCCCGGGCTGGGTCCTACGAGCAGTACTTC. The encoded protein is CASSLNPPRAGSYEQYF.